These 19 T cell receptor beta chains originate from one sample sequenced in a study of regulatory T cells in long-lasting Graves disease. TCR beta libraries were built with iRepertoire HTBI primers and Arm-PCR of CDR3 regions. TCRdb processed the multiplex PCR reads anew with MiXCR; each CDR3 protein has one entry. The sample consists of 310,000 or so distinct CDR3 sequences, 22% of them appearing once. Specified time point: persistent/refractory GD, antithyroid drugs over 5 years with positive TRAb. RNA isolated from PBMCs was used to make the TCR library. The material was peripheral blood mononuclear cells (PBMCs), obtained when the disease was refractory, from a patient treated with antithyroid drugs. The receptors shown here come from a female donor with Graves disease.

Note on this clonotype: A read error is possible here, since a much larger clone lies one base away. The chain employs TRBV20-1 and TRBJ2-7; D gene ambiguous. V was cut by 0 bases and J by 2 bases, with 14 bases left in between. The CDR3 consists of 15 residues. CDR1 and CDR2 from the germline V gene are DFQATT and SNEGSKA (reference sequence). The CDR3 reads CSARETVSNPYEQYF. The CDR3 DNA reads as TGCAGTGCTAGAGAAACGGTCTCTAACCCCTACGAGCAGTACTTC.

In its sample, this clonotype was seen many times. V is TRBV27 and J is TRBJ1-1; TRBD1 is a possible D gene (6 bases). Between the trimmed V and J ends, which lost 5 bases and 6 bases, there was a span of 13 bases. In germline, CDR1 is MNHEY, CDR2 SMNVEV (reference sequence). The CDR3 is 13 amino acids. As DNA, the CDR3 is TGTGCCAGCAGTGTTCAGGGGAGCGCTGAAGCTTTCTTT. Its protein product is CASSVQGSAEAFF.

This clonotype was detected many times. The chain joins TRBV6-1 to TRBJ2-7, with 7 bases aligning to TRBD2. The CDR3 has 15 residues. The germline gives CDR1 MNHNS, CDR2 SASEGT. V was clipped by 6 bases and J by 4 bases; unmatched bases: 12. CDR3 DNA sequence: TGTGCCAGCAGCTCCCGGCGGGAGATAGGGTACGAGCAGTACTTC. This encodes CASSSRREIGYEQYF.

The gene calls are TRBV20-1 and TRBJ2-7, with 11 positions matching TRBD1. V lost 0 bases to trimming and J lost 3 bases; unmatched junction nucleotides: 4. This CDR3 is 15 amino acids long. Per germline, CDR1 DFQATT and CDR2 SNEGSKA (reference sequence). The CDR3 loop is CSARDTGTGGYEQYF. The CDR3 DNA is TGCAGTGCTAGAGACACAGGGACAGGGGGCTACGAGCAGTACTTC.

This clonotype came up a few times. The genes are TRBV4-2 and TRBJ2-7; D is perhaps TRBD2 (6 bases). The CDR3 runs to 16 residues. V lost 0 bases and J 0 bases, leaving 12 bases between the germline ends. CDR1 is LGHNA, CDR2 YNFKEQ, per germline. CDR3 nucleotide sequence: TGTGCCAGCAGCCAAGACGGTAGCGGTTTCTCCTACGAGCAGTACTTC. Translated: CASSQDGSGFSYEQYF.

The gene calls are TRBV3-1 and TRBJ2-7, with D maybe TRBD2 (5 bases). Germline V CDR1 and CDR2: LGHDT, YNNKEL (reference sequence). Deletions cut 3 bases from V and 6 bases from J, with 15 bases between. The CDR3 has 14 amino acids. DNA of the CDR3: TGTGCCAGCAGCCAGTTGATCGAGGCGGGCGAGCAGTACTTC. Translation: CASSQLIEAGEQYF.

The CDR3: CSVLPWTQETQYF. CDR3 nucleotides: TGCAGCGTCCTGCCTTGGACCCAAGAGACCCAGTACTTC. The V call is TRBV29-1, the J call TRBJ2-5; D not certain. The CDR3 is made up of 13 amino acids. The V end lost 6 bases, the J end lost 1 base, and 12 bases lay between the germline ends. Per germline, CDR1 SQVTM and CDR2 ANQGSEA.

V and J are TRBV18 and TRBJ2-5, with 8 bases that match TRBD1. This CDR3 has 14 residues. With 3 bases clipped from V and 1 base from J, the junction kept 1 base outside the gene matches. Germline V gene lookup returns CDR1 KGHSH and CDR2 LQKENI. This CDR3 is CASSPGTGQETQYF. The DNA of the CDR3 is TGTGCCAGCTCACCGGGGACAGGCCAAGAGACCCAGTACTTC.

This clonotype has only a few counts. The J gene is TRBJ2-2, the V gene TRBV28, with D perhaps assigned TRBD1 or TRBD2 (5 bases each). V was shortened by 11 bases and J by 4 bases, with 20 bases between the two germline ends. CDR3 size: 15 residues. Germline CDR1 reads MDHEN; CDR2 reads SYDVKM. The CDR3 DNA reads as TGTGCCTCCCAGGGCTTCAGCGGACCCACCGGGGAGCTGTTTTTT. Protein: CASQGFSGPTGELFF.

The chain has TRBV5-4 and TRBJ2-3, with 8 positions matching TRBD2. CDR3 length: 14 amino acids. Germline assignment: CDR1 SGHNT and CDR2 YYREEE (reference sequence). The junction had 12 bases not matched to a gene; V was cut back by 10 bases and J by 5 bases. CDR3 nucleotide sequence: TGTGCCTCACGAGGAGCGGGAGCCGGAGATACGCAGTATTTT. Translation gives CASRGAGAGDTQYF. The variable domain in full, with the rest retrieved from reference TRBV5-4 and TRBJ2-3, is ETGVTQSPTHLIKTRGQQVTLRCSSQSGHNTVSWYQQALGQGPQFIFQYYREEENGRGNFPPRFSGLQFPNYSSELNVNALELDDSALYLCASRGAGAGDTQYFGPGTRLTVL.

There are many counts of this clonotype. The chain is built from TRBV6-1 and TRBJ1-2; 8 nucleotides agree with TRBD1. The CDR3 extends over 15 amino acids. V dropped 1 base and J dropped 8; count of bases not matched to a gene: 9. CDR1 is MNHNS and CDR2 is SASEGT in the germline V gene. CDR3 sequence reads: CASSEDEDRAWGYTF. The CDR3 nucleotides are TGTGCCAGCAGTGAAGATGAGGACAGGGCCTGGGGCTACACCTTC.

This clonotype was recorded many times. This chain joins TRBV6-1 and TRBJ1-4, with D perhaps matching TRBD1 (6 bases). Looked up from germline, CDR1 is MNHNS and CDR2 is SASEGT. The CDR3 consists of 14 residues. V dropped 6 bases and J dropped 8 bases, with 16 bases sitting between them. CDR3 loop: CASRGWTEGEKLFF. DNA of the CDR3: TGTGCCAGCAGGGGCTGGACAGAGGGGGAAAAACTGTTTTTT.

The table lists this clonotype with many counts. The chain combines TRBV6-1 with TRBJ2-7, with D possibly TRBD2 on 5 matching bases. The CDR3 runs 11 residues. Looked up from germline, CDR1 is MNHNS and CDR2 is SASEGT. V was cut by 8 bases and J by 4 bases, with 9 bases left in between. The DNA of the CDR3 is TGTGCCAGCTCCGGAGGTTACGAGCAGTACTTC. It translates to CASSGGYEQYF.

This clonotype was counted between two and nine times. The rearrangement joins TRBV13 to TRBJ2-7; D gene unclear. Germline V gives CDR1 PRHDT, CDR2 FYEKMQ (reference sequence). This CDR3 region has 15 residues. Trimming removed 6 bases from V and 2 bases from J, with 17 bases in between. CDR3 sequence (DNA): TGTGCCAGCAGTTTTAGCTCGACAAGACCCTACGAGCAGTACTTC. This sequence encodes CASSFSSTRPYEQYF.

This clonotype was seen many times. The chain employs TRBV7-2 and TRBJ1-2; D ambiguous. Trimming left V 0 bases short and J 8 bases short, with 13 bases between. The CDR3 contains 14 residues. Per germline, CDR1 SGHTA and CDR2 FQGNSA. The CDR3 reads CASSLAFPAEGYTF. CDR3 DNA sequence: TGTGCCAGCAGCTTAGCGTTCCCCGCAGAGGGCTACACCTTC.

V is TRBV6-5 and J is TRBJ2-3, with a weak D call TRBD1 (6 bases). The germline V gene has CDR1 MNHEY and CDR2 SVGAGI. The CDR3 is made up of 15 amino acids. Trimming removed 3 bases at V and 3 bases at J, with 13 bases between. The CDR3 bases are TGTGCCAGCAGTTATCGGGACACGAAGACAGATACGCAGTATTTT. This gives the protein CASSYRDTKTDTQYF.

This clonotype was counted at least ten times. This chain joins TRBV28 and TRBJ2-7; weak D call: TRBD1 (5 bases). Trimming removed 2 bases at V and 2 bases at J, with 10 bases between. CDR3 length: 14 residues. Germline CDR1 is MDHEN and CDR2 is SYDVKM. The CDR3 loop is CASSLRGRPYEQYF. CDR3 nucleotides: TGTGCCAGCAGTTTAAGGGGAAGACCCTACGAGCAGTACTTC.

About this clonotype itself: A much larger clone is a single base away; this may be a read error. The genes are TRBV7-2 and TRBJ2-1, with TRBD1 matching over 9 bases. Germline-derived CDR1 and CDR2 are SGHTA and FQGNSA. This CDR3 comprises 14 residues. The ends lost 5 bases at V and 4 bases at J; junction bases unmatched: 3. The CDR3 is CASSTGTGYNEQFF. CDR3 bases: TGTGCCAGCAGCACCGGGACAGGGTACAATGAGCAGTTCTTC.

This clonotype was seen repeatedly, ten times or more. In DNA form, the CDR3 reads TGTGCCAGCAGTGAGGAAACCCAGTACTTC. It yields the protein CASSEETQYF. J is TRBJ2-5 and V is TRBV2; D not certain. Germline CDR1 SNHLY, CDR2 FYNNEI. V lost 3 bases to trimming and J lost 8 bases, with 4 bases between them. CDR3 length: 10 residues.